Included here is one TCR beta chain sequence, with context. This clonotype was observed at least ten times. What antigen it recognizes has not been identified. There are no base qualities to consult, and no much larger clone falls within one base. The data are from a study of T cells in Graves' hyperthyroidism and ophthalmopathy (dated by TCRdb to the late 2010s). For context, the study as a whole: Peripheral blood was collected at initial diagnosis, before any treatment. In roughly six Graves' hyperthyroidism patients, the study also compared T-cell repertoires from thyroid tissue with T-cell repertoires from blood. TCR V-J signatures able to tell the groups apart were searched for in a discovery cohort of more than 90 patients, of whom around 43 had Graves' ophthalmopathy and more than 55 had stable Graves' hyperthyroidism. Prospective prediction of ophthalmopathy was tested in an independent validation cohort of 18 to 20 hyperthyroidism patients and around 16 patients who later progressed to ophthalmopathy. The 100 or so discovery patients were randomly split 7:3 into training and test sets. After blood sampling, hyperthyroidism patients were treated with methimazole at a starting dose of 30 mg daily, and ophthalmopathy patients were treated with high-dose intravenous methylprednisolone. The paper describes TCR Vbeta CDR3 sequencing of 135 peripheral blood samples, made up of 43 ophthalmopathy patients, approximately 73 hyperthyroidism patients and around 17 progressor patients.

The investigation overall reported the following: Most expanded thyroid clonotypes (frequency above 0.001) were also found in blood, which suggests that blood repertoires may mirror thyroid immune responses. Ophthalmopathy was separated from stable hyperthyroidism by a 13 V-J signature model, with approximately 86% sensitivity and approximately 81% specificity obtained in cross-validation and 80%/75% obtained in testing. In validation, the model predicted progression to ophthalmopathy a median of around 6.5 months before onset, with approximately 71% sensitivity and roughly 73% specificity. Sample size was not statistically predetermined, and investigators were not blinded to group allocation.

Stable Graves' hyperthyroidism was defined as no progression to ophthalmopathy during 18 months of follow-up. Hyperthyroidism patients were newly diagnosed, had a disease duration of under 2 months, and were aged 18 to 65 years. Patients with uncontrolled infections, other autoimmune diseases, pregnancy or lactation were excluded. Diagnoses were based on clinical symptoms, serum thyroxine and TRAb, thyroid ultrasound and orbital computed tomography. PBMCs were isolated from about 9.1 ml of fresh peripheral blood by Ficoll-Paque density gradient centrifugation. Total RNA was extracted with Trizol reagent, and quality was checked on an Agilent 2100 Bioanalyzer. TCR beta CDR3 regions were amplified from RNA transcripts. The first round of RT-PCR for the TCR CDR3 was performed with the HTBI primer set and the Qiagen OneStep RT-PCR kit. Libraries were constructed in a second round of multiplex PCR, after which size selection and purification were carried out. Sequencing of the libraries was done on an Illumina HiSeq2000 using paired-end 100 bp reads. As for how the authors treated the data: SOAPnuke was used to process the raw data, removing reads that contained adapters or uncalled bases, had a mean Phred below 15, or lacked an exact match to the constant primer or identifier. COPE v1.2.5 was used to merge high-quality paired reads, and clonotypes were defined as unique nucleotide sequences. Clonotypes were aligned to IMGT TRBV, TRBD and TRBJ reference segments using MiTCR v1.1. The analysis included only V-J combinations with a frequency above 0.0001, which together covered more than 98% of the repertoires. The TCS score was defined as the ratio of F50 (clonal expansion) to E x V (chaos), calculated using BLOSUM62-based TCRdist between CDR3 peptides within each V-J. Welch's t-statistics and random forest reduced 514 V-J features to 13, which were used in a naive Bayes classifier (R e1071). TCRdb passed the public sequencing reads through fastp at Q25 and MiXCR, retaining productive beta sequences. All rows with the same CDR3 protein become a single entry with the most common DNA and genes. The V and J calls, along with clone size, are taken from TCRdb and not from the paper's own processing. The sample table records 550,000 to 800,000 distinct CDR3 sequences; approximately 16% of these occur just once. The ten top clones hold under 8.5% of the sample.

Based on the germline V gene, the CDR1 and CDR2 sequences are MDHEN and SYDVKM. Inclusive of the bounding cysteine and phenylalanine, the CDR3 is 16 residues long. Of the read, only the CDR3 DNA is kept; its 48 bases are in frame from base 1. V is clipped by 3 bases and J by 9 bases, and the sequence between their germline boundaries is 21 bases long. Recombination joined TRBV28 with TRBJ2-1; perhaps TRBD1 is the D gene, with 6 bases matching. Sequencing input: blood. This TCR derives from a man between 18 and 35 years old with Graves' hyperthyroidism. CDR3 reads: CASSLYGTQIRTEQFF. At the DNA level, the sequence is TGTGCCAGCAGTTTGTACGGGACACAAATCAGGACTGAGCAGTTCTTC. Extended through the reference TRBV28 and TRBJ2-1 proteins, this CDR3 yields the full variable domain: DVKVTQSSRYLVKRTGEKVFLECVQDMDHENMFWYRQDPGLGLRLIYFSYDVKMKEKGDIPEGYSVSREKKERFSLILESASTNQTSMYLCASSLYGTQIRTEQFFGPGTRLTVL.